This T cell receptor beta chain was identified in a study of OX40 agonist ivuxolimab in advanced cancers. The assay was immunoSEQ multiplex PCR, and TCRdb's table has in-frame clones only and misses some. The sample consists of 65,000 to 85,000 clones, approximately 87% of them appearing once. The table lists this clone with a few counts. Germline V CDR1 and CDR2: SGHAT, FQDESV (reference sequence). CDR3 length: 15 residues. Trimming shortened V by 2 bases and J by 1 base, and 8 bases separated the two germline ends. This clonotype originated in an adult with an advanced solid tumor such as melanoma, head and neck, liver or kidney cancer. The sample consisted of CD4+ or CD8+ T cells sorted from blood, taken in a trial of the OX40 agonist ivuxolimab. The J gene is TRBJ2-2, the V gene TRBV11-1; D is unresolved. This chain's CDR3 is CASSLTPGNTGELFF. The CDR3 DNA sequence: TGTGCCAGCAGCTTAACCCCCGGGAACACCGGGGAGCTGTTTTTT.